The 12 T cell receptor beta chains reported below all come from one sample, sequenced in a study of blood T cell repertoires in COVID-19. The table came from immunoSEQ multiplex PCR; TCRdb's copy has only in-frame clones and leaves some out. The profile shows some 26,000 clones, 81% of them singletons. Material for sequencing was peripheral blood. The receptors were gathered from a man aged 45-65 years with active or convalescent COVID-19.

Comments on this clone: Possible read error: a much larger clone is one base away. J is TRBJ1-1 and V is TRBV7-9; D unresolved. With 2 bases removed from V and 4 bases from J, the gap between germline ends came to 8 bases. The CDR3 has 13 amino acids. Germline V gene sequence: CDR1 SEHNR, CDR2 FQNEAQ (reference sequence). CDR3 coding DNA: TGTGCCAGCAGCTTATTAAGCGGCACTGAAGCTTTCTTT. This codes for CASSLLSGTEAFF.

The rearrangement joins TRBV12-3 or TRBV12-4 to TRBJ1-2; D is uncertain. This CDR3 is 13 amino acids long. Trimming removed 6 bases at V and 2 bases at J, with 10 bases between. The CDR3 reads CASSLTPNYGYTF. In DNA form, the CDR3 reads TGTGCCAGCAGCTTGACACCAAACTATGGCTACACCTTC.

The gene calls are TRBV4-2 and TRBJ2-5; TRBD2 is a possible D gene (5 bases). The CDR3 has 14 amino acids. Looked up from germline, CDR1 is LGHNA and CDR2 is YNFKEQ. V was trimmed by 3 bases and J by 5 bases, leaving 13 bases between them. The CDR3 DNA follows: TGTGCCAGCAGCCAGTCAGCGGTAGGGGAGACCCAGTACTTC. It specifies CASSQSAVGETQYF.

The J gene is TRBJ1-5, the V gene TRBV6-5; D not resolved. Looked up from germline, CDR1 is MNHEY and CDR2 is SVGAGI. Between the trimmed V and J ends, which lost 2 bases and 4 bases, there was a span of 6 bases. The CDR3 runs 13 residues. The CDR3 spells CASSYGINQPQHF. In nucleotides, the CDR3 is TGTGCCAGCAGTTACGGCATAAATCAGCCCCAGCATTTT.

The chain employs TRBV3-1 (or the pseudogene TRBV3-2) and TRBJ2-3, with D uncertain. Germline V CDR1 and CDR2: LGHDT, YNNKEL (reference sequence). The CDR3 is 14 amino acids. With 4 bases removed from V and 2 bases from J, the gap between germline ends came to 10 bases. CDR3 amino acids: CASSPPGSTDTQYF. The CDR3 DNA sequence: TGTGCCAGCAGCCCCCCCGGTTCCACAGATACGCAGTATTTT.

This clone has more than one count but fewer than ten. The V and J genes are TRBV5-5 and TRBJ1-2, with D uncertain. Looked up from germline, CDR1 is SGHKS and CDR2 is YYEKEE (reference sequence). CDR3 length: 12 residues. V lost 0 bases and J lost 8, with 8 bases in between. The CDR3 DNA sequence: TGTGCCAGCAGCTTGGGGCAGGAAGGCTACACCTTC. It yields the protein CASSLGQEGYTF.

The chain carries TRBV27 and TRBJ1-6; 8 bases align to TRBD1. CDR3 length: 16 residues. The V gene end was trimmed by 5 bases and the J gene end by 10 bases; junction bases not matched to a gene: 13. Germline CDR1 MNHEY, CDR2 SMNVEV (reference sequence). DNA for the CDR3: TGTGCCAGCAGTACTAGAAGGACAGGGCGTTTCTCACCCCTCCACTTT. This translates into CASSTRRTGRFSPLHF.

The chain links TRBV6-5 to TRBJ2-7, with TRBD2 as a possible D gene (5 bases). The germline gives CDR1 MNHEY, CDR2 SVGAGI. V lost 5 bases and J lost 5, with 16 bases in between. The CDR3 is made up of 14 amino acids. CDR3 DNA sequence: TGTGCCAGCAGTCCTGACGCAGTGGGAGACGAGCAGTACTTC. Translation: CASSPDAVGDEQYF.

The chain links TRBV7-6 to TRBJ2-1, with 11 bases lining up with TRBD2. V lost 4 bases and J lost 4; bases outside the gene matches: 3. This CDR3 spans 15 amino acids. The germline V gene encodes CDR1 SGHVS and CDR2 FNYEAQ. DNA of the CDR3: TGTGCCAGCAGCTGGGGACTAGCGGAGTACAATGAGCAGTTCTTC. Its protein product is CASSWGLAEYNEQFF.

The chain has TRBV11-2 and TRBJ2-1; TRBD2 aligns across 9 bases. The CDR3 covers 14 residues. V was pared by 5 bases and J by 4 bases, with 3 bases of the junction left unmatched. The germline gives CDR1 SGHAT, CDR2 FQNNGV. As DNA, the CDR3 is TGTGCCAGCAGCCGCGGGGGGGGTTACAATGAGCAGTTCTTC. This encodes CASSRGGGYNEQFF.

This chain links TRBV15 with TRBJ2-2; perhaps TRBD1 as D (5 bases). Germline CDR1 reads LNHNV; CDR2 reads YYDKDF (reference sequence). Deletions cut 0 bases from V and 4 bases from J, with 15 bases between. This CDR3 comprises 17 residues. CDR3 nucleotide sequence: TGTGCCACCAGCAGAGATGGTCGGCAGGGCGGCACCGGGGAGCTGTTTTTT. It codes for CATSRDGRQGGTGELFF.

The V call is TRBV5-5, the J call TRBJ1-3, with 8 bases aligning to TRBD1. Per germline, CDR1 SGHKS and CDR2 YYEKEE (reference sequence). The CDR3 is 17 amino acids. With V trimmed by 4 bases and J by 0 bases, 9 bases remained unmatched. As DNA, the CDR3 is TGTGCCAGCAGCCCGGACCGGACAGGGAGCTCTGGAAACACCATATATTTT. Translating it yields CASSPDRTGSSGNTIYF.